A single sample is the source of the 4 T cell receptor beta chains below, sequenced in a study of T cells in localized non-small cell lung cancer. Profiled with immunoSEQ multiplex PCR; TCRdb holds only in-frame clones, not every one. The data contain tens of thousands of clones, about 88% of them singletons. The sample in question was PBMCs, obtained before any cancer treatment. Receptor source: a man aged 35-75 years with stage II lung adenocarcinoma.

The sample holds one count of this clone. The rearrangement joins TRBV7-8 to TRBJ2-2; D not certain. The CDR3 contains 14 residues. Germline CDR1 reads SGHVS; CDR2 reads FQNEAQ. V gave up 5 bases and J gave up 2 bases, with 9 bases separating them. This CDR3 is CASSLLINTGELFF. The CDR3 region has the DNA TGTGCCAGCAGCCTTCTCATAAACACCGGGGAGCTGTTTTTT. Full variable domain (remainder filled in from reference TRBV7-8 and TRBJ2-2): GAGVSQSPRYKVAKRGQDVALRCDPISGHVSLFWYQQALGQGPEFLTYFQNEAQLDKSGLPSDRFFAERPEGSVSTLKIQRTQQEDSAVYLCASSLLINTGELFFGEGSRLTVL.

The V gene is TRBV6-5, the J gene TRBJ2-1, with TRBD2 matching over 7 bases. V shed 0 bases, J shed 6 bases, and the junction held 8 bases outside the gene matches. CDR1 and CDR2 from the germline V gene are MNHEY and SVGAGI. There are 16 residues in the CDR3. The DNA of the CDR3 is TGTGCCAGCAGTTACTCGACGGGCGGCGGGGGCAATGAGCAGTTCTTC. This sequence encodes CASSYSTGGGGNEQFF.

CDR3 DNA sequence: TGTGCCAGCAGATCTCCGACTAGCGGGGCCCGGGATACGCAGTATTTT. It translates to CASRSPTSGARDTQYF. The chain joins TRBV6-6 to TRBJ2-3; TRBD2 agrees at 11 bases. Unmatched junction bases numbered 11, after V lost 6 bases and J lost 6 bases. Germline lookup yields CDR1 MNHNY and CDR2 SVGAGI (reference sequence). The CDR3 covers 16 residues.

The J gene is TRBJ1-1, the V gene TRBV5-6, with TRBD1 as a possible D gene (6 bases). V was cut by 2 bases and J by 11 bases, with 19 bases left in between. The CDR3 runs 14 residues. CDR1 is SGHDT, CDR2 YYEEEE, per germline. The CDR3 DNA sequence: TGTGCCAGCAGCTTCGGACAGAGACAAGTGGGCGCTTTCTTT. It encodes CASSFGQRQVGAFF.